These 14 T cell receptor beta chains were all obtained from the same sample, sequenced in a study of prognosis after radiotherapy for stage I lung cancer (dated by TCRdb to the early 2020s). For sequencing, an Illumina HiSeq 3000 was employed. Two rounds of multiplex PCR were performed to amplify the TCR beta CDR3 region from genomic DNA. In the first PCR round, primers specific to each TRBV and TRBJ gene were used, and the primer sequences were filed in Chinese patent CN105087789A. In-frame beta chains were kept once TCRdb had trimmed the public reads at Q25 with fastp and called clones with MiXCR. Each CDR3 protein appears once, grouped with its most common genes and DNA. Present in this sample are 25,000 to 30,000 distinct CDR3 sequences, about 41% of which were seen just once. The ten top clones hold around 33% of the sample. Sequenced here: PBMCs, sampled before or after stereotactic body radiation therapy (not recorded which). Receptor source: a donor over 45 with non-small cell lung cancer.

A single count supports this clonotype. The DNA for the CDR3 is TGCGCCAGCAGCTTAGATAGCGGGAGCCCCTACGAGCAGTACTTC. Amino acid sequence: CASSLDSGSPYEQYF. This chain joins TRBV5-1 and TRBJ2-7, with 9 bases identical to TRBD2. In germline, CDR1 is SGHRS, CDR2 YFSETQ. This CDR3 has 15 residues. The ends lost 2 bases at V and 2 bases at J; junction bases unmatched: 5.

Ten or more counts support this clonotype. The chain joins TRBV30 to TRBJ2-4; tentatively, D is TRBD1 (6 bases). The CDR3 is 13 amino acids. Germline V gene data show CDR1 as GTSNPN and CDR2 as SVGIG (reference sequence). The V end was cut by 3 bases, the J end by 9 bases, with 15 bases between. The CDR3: CAWSQGGMFIQYF. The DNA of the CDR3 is TGTGCCTGGAGCCAAGGGGGTATGTTCATTCAGTACTTC.

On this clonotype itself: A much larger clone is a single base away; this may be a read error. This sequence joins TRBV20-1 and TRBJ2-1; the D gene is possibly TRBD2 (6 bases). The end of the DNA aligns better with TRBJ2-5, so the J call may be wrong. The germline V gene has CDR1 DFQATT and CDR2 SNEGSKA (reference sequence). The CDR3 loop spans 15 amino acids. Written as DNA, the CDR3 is TGCAGTGCTAGAGATTGGGCGGGACGGCAAGAGACCCAGTACTTC. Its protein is CSARDWAGRQETQYF.

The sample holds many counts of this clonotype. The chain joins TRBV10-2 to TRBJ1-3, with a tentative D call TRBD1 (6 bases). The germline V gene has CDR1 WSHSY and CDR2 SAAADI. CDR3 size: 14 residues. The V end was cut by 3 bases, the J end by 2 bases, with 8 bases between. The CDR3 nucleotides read TGCGCCAGCAGTGAACAGGGAACTGGAAACACCATATATTTT. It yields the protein CASSEQGTGNTIYF.

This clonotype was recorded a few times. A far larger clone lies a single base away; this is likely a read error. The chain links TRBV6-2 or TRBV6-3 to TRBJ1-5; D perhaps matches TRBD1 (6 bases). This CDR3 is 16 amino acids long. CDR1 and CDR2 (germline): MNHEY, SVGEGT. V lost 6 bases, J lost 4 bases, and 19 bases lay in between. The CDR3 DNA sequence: TGTGCCAGCAGCATGGGACATGGGATAATAAATCAGCCCCAGCATTTT. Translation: CASSMGHGIINQPQHF.

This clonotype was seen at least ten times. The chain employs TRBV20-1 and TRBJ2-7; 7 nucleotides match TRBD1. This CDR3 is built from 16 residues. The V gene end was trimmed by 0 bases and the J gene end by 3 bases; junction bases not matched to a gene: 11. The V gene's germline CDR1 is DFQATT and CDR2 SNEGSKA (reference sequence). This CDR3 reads CSARESGDRTNYEQYF. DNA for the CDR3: TGCAGTGCTAGAGAGTCTGGGGACAGAACGAACTACGAGCAGTACTTC.

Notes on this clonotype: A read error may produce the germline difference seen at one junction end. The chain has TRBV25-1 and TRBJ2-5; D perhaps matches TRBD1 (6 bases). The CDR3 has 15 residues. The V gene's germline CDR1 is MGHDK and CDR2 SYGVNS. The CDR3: CASSHRDKIQENQYF. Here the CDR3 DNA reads TGTGCCAGCAGCCACCGGGACAAGATACAAGAGAACCAGTACTTC.

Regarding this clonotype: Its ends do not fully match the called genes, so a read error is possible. The DNA for the CDR3 is TGTTCCAGTAGTGAAATCCACGAGCAGTACTTC. Protein: CSSSEIHEQYF. The chain links TRBV2 to TRBJ2-7; no clear D gene. CDR1 SNHLY and CDR2 FYNNEI come from the germline V gene. The CDR3 is 11 amino acids.

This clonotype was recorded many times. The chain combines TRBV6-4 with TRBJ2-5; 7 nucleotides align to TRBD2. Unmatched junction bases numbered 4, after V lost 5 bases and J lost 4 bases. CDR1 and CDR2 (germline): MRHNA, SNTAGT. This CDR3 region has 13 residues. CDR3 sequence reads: CASSRVAGETQYF. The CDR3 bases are TGTGCCAGCAGTCGGGTAGCGGGAGAGACCCAGTACTTC.

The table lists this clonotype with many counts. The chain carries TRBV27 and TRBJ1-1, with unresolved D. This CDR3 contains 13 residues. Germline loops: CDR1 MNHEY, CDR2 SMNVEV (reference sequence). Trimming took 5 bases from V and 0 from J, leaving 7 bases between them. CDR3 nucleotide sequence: TGTGCCAGCAGTCTGAACTTGAACACTGAAGCTTTCTTT. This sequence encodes CASSLNLNTEAFF.

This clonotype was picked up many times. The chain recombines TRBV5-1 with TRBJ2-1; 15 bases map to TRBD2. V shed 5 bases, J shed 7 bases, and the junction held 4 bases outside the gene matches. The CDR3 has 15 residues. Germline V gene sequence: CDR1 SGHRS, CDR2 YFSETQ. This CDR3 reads CASSPGTSGRNEQFF. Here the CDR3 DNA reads TGCGCCAGCAGTCCCGGGACTAGCGGGAGGAATGAGCAGTTCTTC.

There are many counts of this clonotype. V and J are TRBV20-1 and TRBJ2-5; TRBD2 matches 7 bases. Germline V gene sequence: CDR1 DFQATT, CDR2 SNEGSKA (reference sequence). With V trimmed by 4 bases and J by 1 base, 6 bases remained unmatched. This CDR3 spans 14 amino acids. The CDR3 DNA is TGCAGTGCTACTAGCGGTTCCCTCCAAGAGACCCAGTACTTC. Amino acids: CSATSGSLQETQYF.

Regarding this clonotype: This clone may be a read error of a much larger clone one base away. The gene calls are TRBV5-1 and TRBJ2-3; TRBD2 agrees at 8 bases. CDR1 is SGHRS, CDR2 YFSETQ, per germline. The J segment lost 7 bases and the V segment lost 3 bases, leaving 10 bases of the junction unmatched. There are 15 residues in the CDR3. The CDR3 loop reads CASSSTLSGGYTQYF. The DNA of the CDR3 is TGCGCCAGCAGCTCCACCCTCAGCGGGGGATATACGCAGTATTTT.

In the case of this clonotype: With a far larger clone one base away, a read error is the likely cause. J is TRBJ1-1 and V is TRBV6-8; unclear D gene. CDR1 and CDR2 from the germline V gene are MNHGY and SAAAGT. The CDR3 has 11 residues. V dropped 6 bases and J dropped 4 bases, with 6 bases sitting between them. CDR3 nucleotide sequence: TGTGCCAGCAGCTGGCGCACTGAAGCTTTCTTT. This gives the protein CASSWRTEAFF.